The TCR beta chain under discussion was sequenced for a study of T cell responses to AZD1222 COVID-19 vaccine. Method: immunoSEQ multiplex PCR; TCRdb's copy keeps in-frame clones and lacks some. The listing records about 140,000 clones. The germline V gene encodes CDR1 MDHEN and CDR2 SYDVKM. Trimming removed 6 bases at V and 5 bases at J, with 19 bases between. The CDR3 runs 15 residues. The TCR comes from an adult in good health. V and J are TRBV28 and TRBJ1-1, with D maybe TRBD1 (6 bases). Sequencing was carried out using peripheral blood. CDR3 sequence reads: CASRPNPGARTEAFF. In DNA, the CDR3 is TGTGCCAGCAGACCGAACCCAGGGGCGCGGACTGAAGCTTTCTTT.